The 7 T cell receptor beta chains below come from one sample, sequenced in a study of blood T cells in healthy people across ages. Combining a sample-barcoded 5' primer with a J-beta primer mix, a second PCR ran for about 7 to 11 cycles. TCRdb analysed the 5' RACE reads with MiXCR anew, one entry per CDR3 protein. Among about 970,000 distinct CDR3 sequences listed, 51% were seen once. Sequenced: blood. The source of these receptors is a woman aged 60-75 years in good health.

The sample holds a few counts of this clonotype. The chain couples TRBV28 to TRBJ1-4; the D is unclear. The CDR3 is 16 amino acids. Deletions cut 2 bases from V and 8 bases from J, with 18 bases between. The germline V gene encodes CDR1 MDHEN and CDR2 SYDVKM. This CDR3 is CASSLPIERAREKLFF. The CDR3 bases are TGTGCCAGCAGTTTACCGATCGAACGGGCGCGAGAAAAACTGTTTTTT.

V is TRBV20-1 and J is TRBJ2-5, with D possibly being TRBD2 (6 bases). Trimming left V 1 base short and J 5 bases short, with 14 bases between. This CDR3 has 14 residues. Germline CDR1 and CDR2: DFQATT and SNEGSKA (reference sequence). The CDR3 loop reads CSARGAGSSETQYF. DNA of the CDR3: TGCAGTGCTAGAGGCGCGGGATCCTCGGAGACCCAGTACTTC.

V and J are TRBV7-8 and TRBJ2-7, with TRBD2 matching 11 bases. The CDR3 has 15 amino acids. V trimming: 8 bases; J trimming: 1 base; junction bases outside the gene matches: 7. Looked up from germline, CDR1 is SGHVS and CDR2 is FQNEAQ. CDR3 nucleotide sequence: TGTGCCAGCGGGGCGGGACTAGCGGCATCCTACGAGCAGTACTTC. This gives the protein CASGAGLAASYEQYF.

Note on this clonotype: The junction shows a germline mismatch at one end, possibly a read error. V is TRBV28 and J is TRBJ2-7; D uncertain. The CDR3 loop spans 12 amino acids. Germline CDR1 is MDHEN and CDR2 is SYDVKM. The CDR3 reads CTSLGNSYEQYF. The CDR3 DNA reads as TGTACCAGCTTAGGTAACAGCTACGAGCAGTACTTC. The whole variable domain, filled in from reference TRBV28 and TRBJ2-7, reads DVKVTQSSRYLVKRTGEKVFLECVQDMDHENMFWYRQDPGLGLRLIYFSYDVKMKEKGDIPEGYSVSREKKERFSLILESASTNQTSMYLCTSLGNSYEQYFGPGTRLTVT.

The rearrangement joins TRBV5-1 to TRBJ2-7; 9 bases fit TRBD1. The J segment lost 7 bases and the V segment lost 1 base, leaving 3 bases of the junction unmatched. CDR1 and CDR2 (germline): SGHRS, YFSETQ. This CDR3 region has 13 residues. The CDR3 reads CASSLRTGEEQYF. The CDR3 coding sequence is TGCGCCAGCAGCTTGAGGACAGGGGAGGAGCAGTACTTC. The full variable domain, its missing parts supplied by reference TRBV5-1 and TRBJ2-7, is KAGVTQTPRYLIKTRGQQVTLSCSPISGHRSVSWYQQTPGQGLQFLFEYFSETQRNKGNFPGRFSGRQFSNSRSEMNVSTLELGDSALYLCASSLRTGEEQYFGPGTRLTVT.

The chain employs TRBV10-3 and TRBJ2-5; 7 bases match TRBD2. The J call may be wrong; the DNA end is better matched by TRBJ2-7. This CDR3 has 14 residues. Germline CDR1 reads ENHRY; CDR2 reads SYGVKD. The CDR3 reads CAISEAGAGDEQYF. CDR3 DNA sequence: TGTGCCATCAGTGAGGCGGGAGCAGGAGACGAGCAGTACTTC.

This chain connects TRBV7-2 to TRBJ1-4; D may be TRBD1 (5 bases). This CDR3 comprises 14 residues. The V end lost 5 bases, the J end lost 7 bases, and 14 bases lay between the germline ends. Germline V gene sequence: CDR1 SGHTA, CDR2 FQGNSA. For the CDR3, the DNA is TGTGCCAGCAGCCCCCCGGGGGTTACTGAAAAACTGTTTTTT. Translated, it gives CASSPPGVTEKLFF. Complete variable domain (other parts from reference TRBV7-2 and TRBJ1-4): GAGVSQSPSNKVTEKGKDVELRCDPISGHTALYWYRQSLGQGLEFLIYFQGNSAPDKSGLPSDRFSAERTGGSVSTLTIQRTQQEDSAVYLCASSPPGVTEKLFFGSGTQLSVL.